Listed below are T cell receptor beta chains from one sample, sequenced in a study of CD8 T cells in ankylosing spondylitis. Each CDR3 protein is one row after TCRdb ran MiXCR on the 5' RACE reads. The sample shows around 230,000 distinct CDR3 sequences, 8.6% of them seen only once. The sample taken for sequencing was blood, either unsorted or a sorted T cell fraction (not recorded which). The source is a male donor with ankylosing spondylitis or in good health (not recorded which). Both conserved end residues are part of each CDR3. The D gene is left open where the match is weak. Size values are once, few and many counts, or a class for expanded clones, and some rows have none.

TRBJ1-1,-,TRBV5-1,many,CASSLGPETEAFF,TGCGCCAGCAGCTTGGGCCCGGAGACTGAAGCTTTCTTT
TRBJ1-5,-,TRBV7-9,many,CASSGTKGASQPQHF,TGTGCCAGCAGCGGGACAAAGGGCGCATCTCAGCCCCAGCATTTT
TRBJ2-2,TRBD2,TRBV7-2,many,CASSLGLATTGELFF,TGTGCCAGCAGCTTGGGACTAGCGACCACCGGGGAGCTGTTTTTT
TRBJ1-5,TRBD1,TRBV20-1,many,CSASLGQGGGQPQHF,TGCAGTGCTAGTCTGGGACAGGGGGGTGGTCAGCCCCAGCATTTT
TRBJ2-7,-,TRBV20-1,-,CSARDPQGREQYF,TGCAGTGCTAGAGATCCTCAGGGACGGGAGCAGTACTTC
TRBJ1-6,-,TRBV10-3,-,CAIKTELSYNSPLHF,TGTGCCATCAAGACCGAACTCTCCTATAATTCACCCCTCCACTTT
TRBJ2-7,-,TRBV30,-,CAWSVRAPSEQYF,TGTGCCTGGAGTGTCAGAGCCCCGAGCGAGCAGTACTTC
TRBJ1-2,-,TRBV7-2,few,CASSLASNYGYPF,TGTGCCAGCAGCTTAGCCAGTAACTATGGCTACCCCTTC
TRBJ2-3,-,TRBV20-1,many,CSAKPVADTQYF,TGCAGTGCTAAACCTGTCGCAGATACGCAGTATTTT
TRBJ2-3,-,TRBV5-1,many,CASSLTGPTDTQYF,TGCGCCAGCAGCTTGACAGGGCCCACAGATACGCAGTATTTT
TRBJ1-2,-,TRBV7-2,many,CASSHNRDLPSGYTF,TGTGCCAGCAGCCATAACCGGGACTTGCCGTCTGGCTACACCTTC
TRBJ1-5,-,TRBV12-3/TRBV12-4,many,CASTRTRGNQPQHF,TGTGCCAGCACCAGGACCCGAGGGAATCAGCCCCAGCATTTT
TRBJ1-1,-,TRBV4-1,-,CASSQGGRSLNTEAFF,TGCGCCAGCAGCCAAGGGGGCAGGTCATTGAACACTGAAGCTTTCTTT
TRBJ2-3,-,TRBV9,many,CASSVAGETQYF,TGTGCCAGCAGCGTAGCGGGGGAGACGCAGTATTTT
TRBJ2-2,TRBD1,TRBV29-1,many,CSNRDSVRTNTGELFF,TGCAGCAACCGGGACAGCGTACGGACGAACACCGGGGAGCTGTTTTTT
TRBJ2-2,TRBD2,TRBV7-8,few,CASSLTLAGTGELFF,TGTGCCAGCAGCTTAACACTAGCGGGAACCGGGGAGCTGTTTTTT
TRBJ2-1,TRBD2,TRBV5-1,many,CASSLRLASSYNEQFF,TGCGCCAGCAGCTTACGACTAGCCAGCTCCTACAATGAGCAGTTCTTC
TRBJ2-6,-,TRBV5-6,many,CASRPEISGANVLTF,TGTGCCAGCAGACCTGAGATCTCTGGGGCCAACGTCCTGACTTTC
TRBJ1-5,-,TRBV7-2,-,CASSLAPPRGNQPQHF,TGTGCCAGCAGCTTAGCCCCCCCCCGAGGCAATCAGCCCCAGCATTTT
TRBJ2-7,TRBD2,TRBV7-9,many,CASSPSLAGPSHF,TGTGCCAGCAGCCCCTCCTTAGCGGGCCCTAGCCACTTC